The T cell receptor (beta chain) described here comes from a study of cytomegalovirus exposure and HLA in healthy donors. Germline values: CDR1 MNHNY, CDR2 SVGAGI (reference sequence). V was pared by 5 bases and J by 3 bases, with 7 bases between. The CDR3 runs to 12 residues. The donors were members of the validation cohort comprising roughly 130 subjects, separate from the roughly 670-subject first cohort. Profiling relied on immunoSEQ multiplex PCR, and the TCRdb table lists in-frame clones only, not all of them. The profile shows 200,000 to 250,000 clones, 70% to 90% of them singletons. The study, taken as a whole, reports: CMV antigen specificity was confirmed in vitro for a few CMV-associated chains. Generally TCR sequences proved uncommon, though certain public TCRs appeared in numerous donors. Some TCR beta chains (around 160 of them) were listed as cytomegalovirus-associated.

Points on this clone: Its antigen is not identified.

Sequences were obtained from PBMCs. V gene TRBV6-6 combines with J gene TRBJ1-1, with D unclear. This TCR was recovered from a woman between 18 and 30 years old in good health and CMV-seronegative. The CDR3 region is CASSTRYTEAFF. The CDR3 bases are TGTGCCAGCAGTACAAGGTACACTGAAGCTTTCTTT.